The present T cell receptor (beta chain) was sequenced within a study of blood T cell repertoires in COVID-19. On the study more broadly: T cells, B-cell-depleted T cells, or PBMCs supplied cDNA or gDNA.

Enrollment of patients from Seattle took place during active infection, with longitudinal follow-up. Produced via immunoSEQ multiplex PCR; TCRdb's table is partial and in-frame only. Of about 120,000 clones listed, 85% to 90% are singletons. V lost 8 bases and J lost 4, with 17 bases in between. The CDR3 is 15 amino acids. Germline-derived CDR1 and CDR2 are KGHSH and LQKENI. The sequence derives from a woman aged 60 to 75 with COVID-19, enrolled during active disease. The chain carries TRBV18 and TRBJ2-2; D ambiguous. The specimen was peripheral blood. The CDR3 DNA reads TGTGCCAGCGCGATCCTTGAAACGGGCACCGGGGAGCTGTTTTTT. Residues: CASAILETGTGELFF.